This T cell receptor beta chain derives from a study of response to subunit inactivated influenza vaccine. The CDR3 loop spans 13 amino acids. Between the trimmed V and J ends, which lost 8 bases and 5 bases, there was a span of 16 bases. Germline V gives CDR1 MNHNS, CDR2 SASEGT. Via MiXCR, TCRdb re-called the RT-PCR reads, giving one row per CDR3 protein. The sample lists 550,000 to 800,000 distinct CDR3 sequences, approximately 13% occurring once. The clonotype was recovered from a man in his fifties or sixties who received an inactivated influenza vaccine. Specimen: PBMCs from blood, collected 14 days before vaccination. The chain employs TRBV6-1 and TRBJ2-7; D might be TRBD1 or TRBD2, each matching 6 bases. CDR3 coding DNA: TGTGCCAGCGCCTCCCCGGGGGCCAACGAGCAGTACTTC. It translates to CASASPGANEQYF.